This T cell receptor (beta chain) emerged from a study of T-cell reconstitution after alpha-beta-depleted transplantation in children. Construction of the TCRbeta library involved unique molecular identifiers. Via MiXCR, TCRdb re-called the PCR reads, giving one row per CDR3 protein. This table has some 840,000 distinct CDR3 sequences, approximately 15% appearing once. The germline V gene encodes CDR1 LGHDT and CDR2 YNNKEL (reference sequence). The CDR3 runs 15 residues. Trimming cost V 1 base and J 3 bases, with 12 bases left between them. This TCR was recovered from a male patient aged 5 to 17 who had a stem cell transplant for acute lymphoblastic leukemia, so the T cells may come from the graft donor. The specimen comprised PBMCs, mostly from graft donor cells, sampled 360 days after TCRalphabeta/CD19-depleted stem cell transplant. The genes are TRBV3-1 and TRBJ1-2, with D possibly matching TRBD1 (6 bases). The CDR3 nucleotides are TGTGCCAGCAGCCAAGGAGGGGGGCGTCACTATGGCTACACCTTC. Protein sequence: CASSQGGGRHYGYTF.